This TCR beta chain emerged from a study of metastatic and nonmetastatic thyroid tumors. Thyroid surgery took place with no prior treatment in any patient. TCRdb re-called clones via MiXCR from the PCR reads. The sample lists more than 20,000 clones; roughly 13% were seen once. Looked up from germline, CDR1 is MNHEY and CDR2 is SVGEGT. There are 11 residues in the CDR3. Trimming stripped 5 bases from V and 8 bases from J, with 7 bases between. This clone occurred many times. What was sequenced was blood. This receptor was identified in a female donor with papillary thyroid cancer or a benign thyroid nodule (not recorded which). Some clones in this sample may be carry-over from other donors' samples. The chain links TRBV6-2 or TRBV6-3 to TRBJ2-1; D is ambiguous. The CDR3 reads CASSRLDEQFF. The CDR3, as DNA: TGTGCCAGCAGTCGGTTGGATGAGCAGTTCTTC.